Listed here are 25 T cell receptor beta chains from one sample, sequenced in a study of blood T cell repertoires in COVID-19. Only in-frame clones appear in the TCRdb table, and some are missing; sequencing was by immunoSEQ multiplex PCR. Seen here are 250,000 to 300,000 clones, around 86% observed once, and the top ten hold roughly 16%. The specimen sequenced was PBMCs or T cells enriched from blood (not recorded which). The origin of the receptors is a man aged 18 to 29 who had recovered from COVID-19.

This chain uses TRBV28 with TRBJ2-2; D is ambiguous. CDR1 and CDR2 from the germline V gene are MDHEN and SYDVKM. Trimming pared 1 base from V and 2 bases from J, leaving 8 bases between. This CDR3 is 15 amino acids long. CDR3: CASSLSRRNTGELFF. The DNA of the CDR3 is TGTGCCAGCAGTTTATCGCGGAGAAACACCGGGGAGCTGTTTTTT. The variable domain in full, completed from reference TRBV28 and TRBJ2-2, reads DVKVTQSSRYLVKRTGEKVFLECVQDMDHENMFWYRQDPGLGLRLIYFSYDVKMKEKGDIPEGYSVSREKKERFSLILESASTNQTSMYLCASSLSRRNTGELFFGEGSRLTVL.

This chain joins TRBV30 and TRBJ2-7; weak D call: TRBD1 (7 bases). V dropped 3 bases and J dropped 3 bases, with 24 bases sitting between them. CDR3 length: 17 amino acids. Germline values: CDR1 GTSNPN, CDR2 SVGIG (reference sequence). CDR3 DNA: TGTGCCTGGAGCGATAAAACGACAGGGAGGCTACACTACGAGCAGTACTTC. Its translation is CAWSDKTTGRLHYEQYF.

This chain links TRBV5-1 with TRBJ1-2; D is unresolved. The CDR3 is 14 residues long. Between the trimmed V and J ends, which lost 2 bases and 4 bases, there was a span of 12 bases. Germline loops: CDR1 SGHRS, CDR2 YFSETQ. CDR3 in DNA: TGCGCCAGCAGCTTAGACCGGCAGGCCTATGGCTACACCTTC. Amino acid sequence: CASSLDRQAYGYTF.

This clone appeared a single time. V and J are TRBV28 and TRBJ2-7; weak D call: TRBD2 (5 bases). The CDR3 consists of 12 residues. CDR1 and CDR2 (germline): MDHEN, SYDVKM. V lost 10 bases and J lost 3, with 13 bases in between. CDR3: CATGLLLYEQYF. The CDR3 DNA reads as TGTGCCACCGGACTCCTTCTCTACGAGCAGTACTTC.

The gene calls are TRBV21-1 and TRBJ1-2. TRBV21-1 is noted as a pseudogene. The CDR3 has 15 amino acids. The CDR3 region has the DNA TGTGCCAGCAGAGGGTCGGGGGGTCCGAAACTATGCTACACCTTC. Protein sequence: CASRGSGGPKLCYTF.

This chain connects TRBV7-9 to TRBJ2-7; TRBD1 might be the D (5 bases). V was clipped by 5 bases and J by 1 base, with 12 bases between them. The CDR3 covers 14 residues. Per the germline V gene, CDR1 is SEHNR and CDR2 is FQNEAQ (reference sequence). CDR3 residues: CASSSTQGSYEQYF. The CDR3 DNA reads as TGTGCCAGCAGCAGTACCCAGGGATCCTACGAGCAGTACTTC.

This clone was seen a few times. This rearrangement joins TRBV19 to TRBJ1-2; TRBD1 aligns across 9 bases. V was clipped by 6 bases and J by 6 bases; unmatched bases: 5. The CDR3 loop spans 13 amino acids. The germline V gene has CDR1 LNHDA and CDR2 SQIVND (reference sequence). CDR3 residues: CASSRDRADGYTF. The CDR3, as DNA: TGTGCCAGTAGCCGGGACAGGGCGGATGGCTACACCTTC.

CDR3 bases: TGTGCCAGCAGCTTAGCTTCGTACACTGAAGCTTTCTTT. This encodes CASSLASYTEAFF. The rearrangement links TRBV7-9 to TRBJ1-1; D ambiguous. In germline, CDR1 is SEHNR, CDR2 FQNEAQ (reference sequence). The length of the CDR3 is 13 residues. V shed 0 bases and J shed 3 bases, with 5 bases lying between them.

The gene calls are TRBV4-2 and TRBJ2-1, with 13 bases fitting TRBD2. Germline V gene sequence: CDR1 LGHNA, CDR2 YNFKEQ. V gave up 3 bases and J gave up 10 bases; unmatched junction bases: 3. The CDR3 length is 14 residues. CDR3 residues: CASSHPGLAGEQFF. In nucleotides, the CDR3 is TGTGCCAGCAGCCACCCGGGACTAGCGGGAGAGCAGTTCTTC.

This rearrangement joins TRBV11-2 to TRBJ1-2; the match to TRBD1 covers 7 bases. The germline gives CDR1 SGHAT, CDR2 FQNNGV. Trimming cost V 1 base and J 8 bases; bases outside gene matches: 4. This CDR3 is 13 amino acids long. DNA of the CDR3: TGTGCCAGCAGCTTAGGACAGGGAAACGGCTACACCTTC. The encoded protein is CASSLGQGNGYTF.

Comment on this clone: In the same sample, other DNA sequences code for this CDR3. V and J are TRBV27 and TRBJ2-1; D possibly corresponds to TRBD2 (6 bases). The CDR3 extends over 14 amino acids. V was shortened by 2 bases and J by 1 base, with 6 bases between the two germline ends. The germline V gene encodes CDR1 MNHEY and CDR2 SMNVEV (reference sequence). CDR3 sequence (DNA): TGTGCCAGCAGTTTAGGAGGGTCCTACAATGAGCAGTTCTTC. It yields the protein CASSLGGSYNEQFF.

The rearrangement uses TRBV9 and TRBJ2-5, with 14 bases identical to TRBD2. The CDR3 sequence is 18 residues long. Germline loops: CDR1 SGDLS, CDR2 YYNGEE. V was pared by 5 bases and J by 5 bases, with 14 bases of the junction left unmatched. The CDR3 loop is CASRDPGLAGERRETQYF. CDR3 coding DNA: TGTGCCAGCAGGGACCCGGGACTAGCGGGAGAGAGAAGGGAGACCCAGTACTTC.

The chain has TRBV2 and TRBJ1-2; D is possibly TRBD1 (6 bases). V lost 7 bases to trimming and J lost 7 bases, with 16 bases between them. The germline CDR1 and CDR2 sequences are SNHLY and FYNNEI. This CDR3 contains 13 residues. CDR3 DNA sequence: TGTGCCAGCAAAGGGGGGGGGCTTGCTGGCTACACCTTC. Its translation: CASKGGGLAGYTF. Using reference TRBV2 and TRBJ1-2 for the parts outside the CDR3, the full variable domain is EPEVTQTPSHQVTQMGQEVILRCVPISNHLYFYWYRQILGQKVEFLVSFYNNEISEKSEIFDDQFSVERPDGSNFTLKIRSTKLEDSAMYFCASKGGGLAGYTFGSGTRLTVV.

Here the CDR3 DNA reads TGTGCCAGCAGCCGGGACAGCCACTCCGCAGATACGCAGTATTTT. This gives the protein CASSRDSHSADTQYF. The chain couples TRBV3-1 (or the pseudogene TRBV3-2) to TRBJ2-3; 7 nucleotides match TRBD1. The CDR3 loop spans 15 amino acids. Germline assignment: CDR1 LGHDT and CDR2 YNNKEL (reference sequence). With 4 bases clipped from V and 4 bases from J, the junction kept 8 bases outside the gene matches.

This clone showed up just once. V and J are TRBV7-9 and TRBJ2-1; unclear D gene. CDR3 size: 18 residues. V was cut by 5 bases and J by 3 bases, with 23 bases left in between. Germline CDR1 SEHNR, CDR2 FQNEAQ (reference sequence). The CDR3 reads CASSPRVAPLGSYNEQFF. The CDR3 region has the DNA TGTGCCAGCAGCCCCCGGGTAGCACCTCTCGGAAGCTACAATGAGCAGTTCTTC.

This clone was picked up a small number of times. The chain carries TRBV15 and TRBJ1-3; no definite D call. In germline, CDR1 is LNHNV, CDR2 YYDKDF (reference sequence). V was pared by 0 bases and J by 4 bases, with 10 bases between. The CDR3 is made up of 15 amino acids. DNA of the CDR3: TGTGCCACCAGCAGAGATAGCACAAGAGGAAACACCATATATTTT. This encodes CATSRDSTRGNTIYF.

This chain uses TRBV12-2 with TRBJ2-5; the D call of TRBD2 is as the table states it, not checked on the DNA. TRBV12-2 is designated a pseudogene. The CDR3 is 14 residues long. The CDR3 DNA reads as TGTGCAAGTCTCCGGGGGGCCACGGGGGAGACCCAGTACTTC. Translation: CASLRGATGETQYF.

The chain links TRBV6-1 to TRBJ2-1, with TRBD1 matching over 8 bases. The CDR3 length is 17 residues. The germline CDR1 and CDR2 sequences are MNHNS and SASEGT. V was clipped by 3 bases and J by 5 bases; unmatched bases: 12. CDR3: CASSDNKGTGGNNEQFF. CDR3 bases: TGTGCCAGCAGTGACAATAAGGGGACAGGTGGGAACAATGAGCAGTTCTTC.

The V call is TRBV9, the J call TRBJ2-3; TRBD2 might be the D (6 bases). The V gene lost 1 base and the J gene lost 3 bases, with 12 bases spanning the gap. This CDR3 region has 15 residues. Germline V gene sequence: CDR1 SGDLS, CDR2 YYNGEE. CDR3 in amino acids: CASSVYGGRTDTQYF. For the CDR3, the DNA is TGTGCCAGCAGCGTATACGGGGGACGAACAGATACGCAGTATTTT.

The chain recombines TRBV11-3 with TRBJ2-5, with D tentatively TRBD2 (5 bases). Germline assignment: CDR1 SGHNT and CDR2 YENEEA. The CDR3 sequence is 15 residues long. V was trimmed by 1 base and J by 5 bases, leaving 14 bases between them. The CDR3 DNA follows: TGTGCCAGCAGCTTAGGACACCCCGGGATGGAGACCCAGTACTTC. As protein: CASSLGHPGMETQYF.

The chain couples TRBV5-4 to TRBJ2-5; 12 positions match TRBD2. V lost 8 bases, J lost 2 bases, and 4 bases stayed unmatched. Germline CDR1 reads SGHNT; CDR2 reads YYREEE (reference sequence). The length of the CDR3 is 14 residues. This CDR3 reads CASGLAGNQETQYF. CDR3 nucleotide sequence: TGTGCCAGTGGACTAGCGGGAAATCAAGAGACCCAGTACTTC.

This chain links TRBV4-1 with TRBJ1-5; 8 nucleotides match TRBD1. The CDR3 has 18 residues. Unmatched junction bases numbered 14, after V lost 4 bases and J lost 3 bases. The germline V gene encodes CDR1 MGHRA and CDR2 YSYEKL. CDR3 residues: CASSPISPTGGLNQPQHF. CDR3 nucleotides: TGCGCCAGCAGCCCCATATCACCCACAGGGGGACTCAATCAGCCCCAGCATTTT.

For the CDR3, the DNA is TGTGCCAGCAGCCAAACTAGCGGGCCTAGTAACATTCAGTACTTC. Amino acid sequence: CASSQTSGPSNIQYF. The chain is built from TRBV3-1 (or the pseudogene TRBV3-2) and TRBJ2-4; 9 nucleotides align to TRBD2. Germline CDR1 and CDR2: LGHDT and YNNKEL (reference sequence). The CDR3 consists of 15 residues. The V and J ends lost 2 bases and 7 bases, in that order; junction bases with no gene match: 6.

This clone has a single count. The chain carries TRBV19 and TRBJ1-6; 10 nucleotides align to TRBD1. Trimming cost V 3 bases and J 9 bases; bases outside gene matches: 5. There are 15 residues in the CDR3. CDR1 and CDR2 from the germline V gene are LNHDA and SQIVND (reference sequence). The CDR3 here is CASSIIRTGGSPLHF. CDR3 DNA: TGTGCCAGTAGTATTATCCGGACAGGGGGTTCACCCCTCCACTTT.

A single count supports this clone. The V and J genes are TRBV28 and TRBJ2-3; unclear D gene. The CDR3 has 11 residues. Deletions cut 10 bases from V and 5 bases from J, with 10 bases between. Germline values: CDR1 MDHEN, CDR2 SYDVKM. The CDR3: CATTPGDTQYF. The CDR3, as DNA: TGTGCCACCACCCCCGGAGATACGCAGTATTTT.